Listed below are T cell receptor beta chains from one sample, sequenced in a study of T cell repertoires in cytomegalovirus infection. TCRdb re-called the reads through MiXCR, storing one row per CDR3 protein. The sample lists 55,000 to 70,000 distinct CDR3 sequences; 22% were seen once. These receptors' targets are unknown. What was sequenced was PBMCs, sequenced either directly or after in vitro stimulation (not recorded which). Receptors originate from a human donor in good health (CMV status not recorded). Some clones in this sample may be carry-over from other donors' samples. Both conserved end residues are part of each CDR3.

V,CDR3
TRBV12-5,CASAPLASGRGWRETQYF
TRBV7-9,CASSSRDTQETQYF
TRBV25-1,CASSKLSAGKETQYF
TRBV7-3,CASSLTPTSGANVLTF
TRBV28,CASSSLGLAGGPVHTQYF
TRBV10-3,CAINFQQGQETQYF
TRBV28,CASSSVAGQAQYF
TRBV7-2,CASSLTLAYADTQYF
TRBV5-1,CASSVSGLATNEQFF
TRBV28,CATTDRTYEQYF